The source of this T cell receptor (beta chain) is a study of OX40 agonist ivuxolimab in advanced cancers. This clone has just one count. Some clones are missing from TCRdb's copy, which holds only in-frame ones; the method was immunoSEQ multiplex PCR. The data contain tens of thousands of clones, about 92% of them singletons. Unmatched junction bases numbered 4, after V lost 2 bases and J lost 7 bases. The germline V gene encodes CDR1 SGHRS and CDR2 YFSETQ. The CDR3 spans 14 residues. This clonotype was obtained from an adult with an advanced solid tumor such as melanoma, head and neck, liver or kidney cancer. This chain connects TRBV5-1 to TRBJ2-1; 9 nucleotides match TRBD1. This specimen was CD4+ or CD8+ T cells sorted from blood, taken in a trial of the OX40 agonist ivuxolimab. The DNA of the CDR3 is TGCGCCAGCAGCTTTGGACAGGGGAGAAATGAGCAGTTCTTC. Protein sequence: CASSFGQGRNEQFF. Supplemented by reference TRBV5-1 and TRBJ2-1, the full variable domain reads KAGVTQTPRYLIKTRGQQVTLSCSPISGHRSVSWYQQTPGQGLQFLFEYFSETQRNKGNFPGRFSGRQFSNSRSEMNVSTLELGDSALYLCASSFGQGRNEQFFGPGTRLTVL.